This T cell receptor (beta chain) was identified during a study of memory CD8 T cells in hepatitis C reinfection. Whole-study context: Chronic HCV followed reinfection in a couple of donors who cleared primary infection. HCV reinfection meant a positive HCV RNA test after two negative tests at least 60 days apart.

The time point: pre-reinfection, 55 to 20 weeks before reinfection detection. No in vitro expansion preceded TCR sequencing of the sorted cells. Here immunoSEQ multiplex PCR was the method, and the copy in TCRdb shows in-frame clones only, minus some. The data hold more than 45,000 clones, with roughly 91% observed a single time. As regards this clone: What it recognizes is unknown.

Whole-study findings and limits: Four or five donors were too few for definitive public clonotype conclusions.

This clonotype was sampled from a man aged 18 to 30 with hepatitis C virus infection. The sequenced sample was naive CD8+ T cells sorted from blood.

CDR3 loop: CASQQLSSYNSPLHF. CDR3 bases: TGTGCCAGCCAACAGCTAAGCTCCTATAATTCACCCCTCCACTTT. The chain carries TRBV7-8 and TRBJ1-6; unclear D gene. Trimming pared 8 bases from V and 0 bases from J, leaving 11 bases between. CDR3 length: 15 residues. CDR1 is SGHVS and CDR2 is FQNEAQ in the germline V gene.